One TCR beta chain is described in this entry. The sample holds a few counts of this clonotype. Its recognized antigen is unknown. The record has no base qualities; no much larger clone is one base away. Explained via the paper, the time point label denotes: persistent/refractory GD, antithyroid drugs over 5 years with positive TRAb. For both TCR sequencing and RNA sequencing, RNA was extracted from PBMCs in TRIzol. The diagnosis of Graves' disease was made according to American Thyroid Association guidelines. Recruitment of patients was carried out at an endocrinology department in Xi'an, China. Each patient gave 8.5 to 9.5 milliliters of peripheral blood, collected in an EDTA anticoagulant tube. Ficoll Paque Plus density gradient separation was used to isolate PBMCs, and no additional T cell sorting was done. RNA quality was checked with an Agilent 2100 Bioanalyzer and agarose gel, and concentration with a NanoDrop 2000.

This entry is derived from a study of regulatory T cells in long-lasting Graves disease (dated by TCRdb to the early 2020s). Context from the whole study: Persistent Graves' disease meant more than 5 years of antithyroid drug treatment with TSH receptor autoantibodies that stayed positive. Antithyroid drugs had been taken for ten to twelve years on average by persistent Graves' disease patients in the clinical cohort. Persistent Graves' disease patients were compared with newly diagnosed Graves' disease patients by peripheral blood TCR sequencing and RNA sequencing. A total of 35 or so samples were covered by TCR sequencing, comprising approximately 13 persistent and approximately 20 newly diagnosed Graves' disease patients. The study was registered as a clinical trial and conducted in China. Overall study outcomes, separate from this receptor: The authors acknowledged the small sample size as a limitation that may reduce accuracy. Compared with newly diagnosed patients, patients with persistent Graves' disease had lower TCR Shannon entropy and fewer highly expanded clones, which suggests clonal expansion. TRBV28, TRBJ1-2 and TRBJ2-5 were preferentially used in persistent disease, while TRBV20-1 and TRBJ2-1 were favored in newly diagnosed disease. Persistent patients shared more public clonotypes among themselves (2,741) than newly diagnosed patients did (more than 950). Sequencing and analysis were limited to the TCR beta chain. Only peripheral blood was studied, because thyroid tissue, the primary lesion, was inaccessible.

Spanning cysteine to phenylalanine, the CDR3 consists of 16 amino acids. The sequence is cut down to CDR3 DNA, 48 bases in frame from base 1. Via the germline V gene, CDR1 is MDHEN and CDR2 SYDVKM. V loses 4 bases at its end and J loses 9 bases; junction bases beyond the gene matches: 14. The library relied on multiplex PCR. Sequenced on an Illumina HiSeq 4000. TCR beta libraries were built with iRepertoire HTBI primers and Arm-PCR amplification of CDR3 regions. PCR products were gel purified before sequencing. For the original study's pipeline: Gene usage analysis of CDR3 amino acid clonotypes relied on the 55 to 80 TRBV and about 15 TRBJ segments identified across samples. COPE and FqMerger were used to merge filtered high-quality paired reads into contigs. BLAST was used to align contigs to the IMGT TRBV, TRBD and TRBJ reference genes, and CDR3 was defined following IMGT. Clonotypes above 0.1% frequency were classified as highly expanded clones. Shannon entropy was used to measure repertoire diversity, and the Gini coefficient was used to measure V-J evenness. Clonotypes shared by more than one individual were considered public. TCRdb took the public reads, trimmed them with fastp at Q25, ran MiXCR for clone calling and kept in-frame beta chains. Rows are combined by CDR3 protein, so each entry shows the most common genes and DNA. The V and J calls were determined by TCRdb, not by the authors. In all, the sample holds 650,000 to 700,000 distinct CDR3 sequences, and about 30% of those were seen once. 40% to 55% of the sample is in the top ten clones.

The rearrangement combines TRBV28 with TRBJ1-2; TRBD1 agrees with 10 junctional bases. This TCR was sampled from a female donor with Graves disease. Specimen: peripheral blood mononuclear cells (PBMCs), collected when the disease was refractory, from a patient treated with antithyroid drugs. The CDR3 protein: CASSSLPGQGFLSYTF. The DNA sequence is TGTGCCAGCAGTTCCCTCCCGGGACAGGGGTTTCTTAGCTACACCTTC.